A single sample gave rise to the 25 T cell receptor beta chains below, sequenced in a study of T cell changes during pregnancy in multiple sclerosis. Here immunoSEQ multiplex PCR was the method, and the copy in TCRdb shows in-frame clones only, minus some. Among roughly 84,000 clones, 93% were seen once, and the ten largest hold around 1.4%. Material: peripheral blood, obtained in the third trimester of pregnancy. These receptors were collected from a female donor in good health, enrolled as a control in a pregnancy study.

CDR3 protein: CASSWGGLLEKLFF. CDR3 coding DNA: TGTGCCAGCAGTTGGGGGGGGCTTCTTGAAAAACTGTTTTTT. The chain employs TRBV27 and TRBJ1-4, with D possibly TRBD1 on 6 matching bases. CDR1 MNHEY and CDR2 SMNVEV come from the germline V gene (reference sequence). Trimming removed 4 bases at V and 7 bases at J, with 13 bases between. The CDR3 consists of 14 residues.

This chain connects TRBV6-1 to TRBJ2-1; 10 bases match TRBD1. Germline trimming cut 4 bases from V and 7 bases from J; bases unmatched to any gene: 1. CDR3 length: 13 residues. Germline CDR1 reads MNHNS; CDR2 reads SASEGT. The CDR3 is CASSGTGGNEQFF. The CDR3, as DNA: TGTGCCAGCAGTGGGACAGGGGGAAATGAGCAGTTCTTC.

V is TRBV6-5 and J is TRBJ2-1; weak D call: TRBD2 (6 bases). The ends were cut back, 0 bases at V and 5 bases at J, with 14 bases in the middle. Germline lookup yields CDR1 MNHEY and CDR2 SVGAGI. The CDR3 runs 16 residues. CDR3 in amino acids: CASSYSMELAHNEQFF. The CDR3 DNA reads TGTGCCAGCAGTTACTCGATGGAACTAGCTCACAATGAGCAGTTCTTC.

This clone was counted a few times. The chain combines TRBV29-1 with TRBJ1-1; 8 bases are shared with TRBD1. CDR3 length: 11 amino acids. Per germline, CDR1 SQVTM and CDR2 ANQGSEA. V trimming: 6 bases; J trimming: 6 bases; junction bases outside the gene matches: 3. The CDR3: CSVDRAAEAFF. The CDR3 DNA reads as TGCAGCGTGGACAGGGCTGCTGAAGCTTTCTTT.

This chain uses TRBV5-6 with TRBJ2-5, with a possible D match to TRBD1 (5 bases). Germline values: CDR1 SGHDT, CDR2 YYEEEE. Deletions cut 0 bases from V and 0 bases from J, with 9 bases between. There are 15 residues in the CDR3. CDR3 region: CASSLGAGYQETQYF. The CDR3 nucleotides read TGTGCCAGCAGCTTGGGGGCAGGGTACCAAGAGACCCAGTACTTC.

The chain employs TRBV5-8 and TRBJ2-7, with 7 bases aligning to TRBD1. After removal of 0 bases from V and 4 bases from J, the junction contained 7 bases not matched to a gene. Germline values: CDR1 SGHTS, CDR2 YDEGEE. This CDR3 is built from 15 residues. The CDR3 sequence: CASSLEWGRGYEQYF. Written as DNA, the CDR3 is TGTGCCAGCAGCTTGGAGTGGGGCAGGGGGTACGAGCAGTACTTC.

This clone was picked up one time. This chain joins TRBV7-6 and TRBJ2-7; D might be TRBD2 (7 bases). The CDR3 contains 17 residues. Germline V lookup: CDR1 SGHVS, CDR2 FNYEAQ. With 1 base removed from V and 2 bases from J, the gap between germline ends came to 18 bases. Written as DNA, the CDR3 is TGTGCCAGCAGCTTAGAGTCGGTGGGAGGGGGAGCCTACGAGCAGTACTTC. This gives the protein CASSLESVGGGAYEQYF.

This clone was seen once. The CDR3 nucleotides are TGTGCCAGCGCCGGGACAGGGAAAAACACCATATATTTT. Its protein product is CASAGTGKNTIYF. This rearrangement joins TRBV5-6 to TRBJ1-3, with 9 bases lining up with TRBD1. The germline V gene encodes CDR1 SGHDT and CDR2 YYEEEE. This CDR3 region has 13 residues. V dropped 7 bases and J dropped 6; count of bases not matched to a gene: 5. The variable domain in full, with the rest retrieved from reference TRBV5-6 and TRBJ1-3, is DAGVTQSPTHLIKTRGQQVTLRCSPKSGHDTVSWYQQALGQGPQFIFQYYEEEERQRGNFPDRFSGHQFPNYSSELNVNALLLGDSALYLCASAGTGKNTIYFGEGSWLTVV.

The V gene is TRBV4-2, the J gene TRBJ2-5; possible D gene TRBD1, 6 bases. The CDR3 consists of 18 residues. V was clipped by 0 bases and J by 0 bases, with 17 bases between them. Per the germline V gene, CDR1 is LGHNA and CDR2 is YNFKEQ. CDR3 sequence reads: CASSQDVFDRLDQETQYF. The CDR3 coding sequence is TGTGCCAGCAGCCAAGATGTCTTTGACAGGTTGGACCAAGAGACCCAGTACTTC.

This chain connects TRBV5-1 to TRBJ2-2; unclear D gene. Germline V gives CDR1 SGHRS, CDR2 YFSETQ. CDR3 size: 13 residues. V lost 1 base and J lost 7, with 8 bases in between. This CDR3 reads CASSLWRGGELFF. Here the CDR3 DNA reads TGCGCCAGCAGCTTGTGGAGAGGCGGGGAGCTGTTTTTT.

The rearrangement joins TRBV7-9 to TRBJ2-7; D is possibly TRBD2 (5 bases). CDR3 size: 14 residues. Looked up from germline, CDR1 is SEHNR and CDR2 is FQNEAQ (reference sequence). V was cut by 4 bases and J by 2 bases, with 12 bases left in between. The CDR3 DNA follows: TGTGCCAGCAGCTCCGCGGAGGAGGCCTACGAGCAGTACTTC. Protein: CASSSAEEAYEQYF.

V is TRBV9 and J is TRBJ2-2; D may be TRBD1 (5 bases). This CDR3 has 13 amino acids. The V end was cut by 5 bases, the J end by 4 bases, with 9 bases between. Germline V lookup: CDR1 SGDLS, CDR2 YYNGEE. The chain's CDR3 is CASRLDSTGELFF. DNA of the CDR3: TGTGCCAGCAGGCTTGACAGCACCGGGGAGCTGTTTTTT.

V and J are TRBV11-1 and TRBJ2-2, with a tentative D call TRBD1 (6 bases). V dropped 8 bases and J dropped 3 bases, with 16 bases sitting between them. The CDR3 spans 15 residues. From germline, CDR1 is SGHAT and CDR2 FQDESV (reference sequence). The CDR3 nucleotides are TGTGCCAGCGAGCTGTTTCAGGGGCACACCGGGGAGCTGTTTTTT. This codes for CASELFQGHTGELFF.

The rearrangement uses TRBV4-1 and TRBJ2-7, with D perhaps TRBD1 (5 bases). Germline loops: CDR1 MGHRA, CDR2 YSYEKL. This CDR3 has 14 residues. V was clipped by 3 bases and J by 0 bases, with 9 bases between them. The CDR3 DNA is TGCGCCAGCAGCCAGGGGCAGGTCTCCTACGAGCAGTACTTC. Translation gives CASSQGQVSYEQYF.

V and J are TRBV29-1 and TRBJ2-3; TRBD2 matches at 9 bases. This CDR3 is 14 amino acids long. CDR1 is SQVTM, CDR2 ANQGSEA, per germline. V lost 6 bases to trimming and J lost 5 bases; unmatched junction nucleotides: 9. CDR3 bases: TGCAGCGTGCAGTTAGCGGGAGTGAAAGATACGCAGTATTTT. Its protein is CSVQLAGVKDTQYF.

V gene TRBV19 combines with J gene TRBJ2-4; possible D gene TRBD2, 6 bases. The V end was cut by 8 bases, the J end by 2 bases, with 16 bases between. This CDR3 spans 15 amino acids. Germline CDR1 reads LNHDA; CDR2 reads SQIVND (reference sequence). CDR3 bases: TGTGCCAGTTCGGGGGTGGGGTTAACCAAAAACATTCAGTACTTC. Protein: CASSGVGLTKNIQYF.

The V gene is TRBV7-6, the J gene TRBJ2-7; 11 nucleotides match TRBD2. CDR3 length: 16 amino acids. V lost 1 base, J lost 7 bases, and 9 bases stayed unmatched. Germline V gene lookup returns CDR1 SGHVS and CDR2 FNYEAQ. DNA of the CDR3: TGTGCCAGCAGCTTAGTATTAGCGGGAGGGCCGGATGAGCAGTACTTC. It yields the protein CASSLVLAGGPDEQYF.

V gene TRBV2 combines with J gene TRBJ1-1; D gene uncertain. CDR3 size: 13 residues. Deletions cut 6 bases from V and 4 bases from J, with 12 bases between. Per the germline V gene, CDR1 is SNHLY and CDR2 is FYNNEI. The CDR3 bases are TGTGCCAGCAGACAAACAGCGGGCACTGAAGCTTTCTTT. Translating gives CASRQTAGTEAFF.

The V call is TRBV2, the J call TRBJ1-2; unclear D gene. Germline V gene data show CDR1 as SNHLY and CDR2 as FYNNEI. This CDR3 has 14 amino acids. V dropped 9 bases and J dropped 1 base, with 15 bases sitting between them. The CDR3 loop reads CASRQTGSNYGYTF. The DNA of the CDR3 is TGTGCCAGTCGCCAAACCGGGAGTAACTATGGCTACACCTTC.

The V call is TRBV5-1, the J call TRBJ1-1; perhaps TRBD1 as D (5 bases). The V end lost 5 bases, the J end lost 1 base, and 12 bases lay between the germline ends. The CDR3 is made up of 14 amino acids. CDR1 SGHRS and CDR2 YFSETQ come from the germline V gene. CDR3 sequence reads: CASSFSGGNTEAFF. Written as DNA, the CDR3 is TGCGCCAGCAGTTTCTCCGGGGGGAACACTGAAGCTTTCTTT.

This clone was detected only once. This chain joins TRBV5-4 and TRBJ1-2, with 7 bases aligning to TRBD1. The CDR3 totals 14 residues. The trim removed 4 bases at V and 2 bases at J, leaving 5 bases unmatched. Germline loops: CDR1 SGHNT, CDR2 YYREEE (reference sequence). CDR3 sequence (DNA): TGTGCCAGCAGCGTACTACAGGGGAACTATGGCTACACCTTC. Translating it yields CASSVLQGNYGYTF.

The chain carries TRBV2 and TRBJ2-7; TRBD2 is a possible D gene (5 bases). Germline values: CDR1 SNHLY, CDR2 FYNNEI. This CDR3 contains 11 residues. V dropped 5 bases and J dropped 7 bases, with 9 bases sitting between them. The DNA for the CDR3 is TGTGCCAGCAGTCTCTCGGGGGAGCAGTACTTC. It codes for CASSLSGEQYF.

The CDR3 DNA is TGTGCCAGCAGCTTAGGCAGGGTATCTAATGAAAAACTGTTTTTT. Its translation is CASSLGRVSNEKLFF. This sequence joins TRBV7-9 and TRBJ1-4; TRBD1 is a possible D gene (5 bases). Trimming took 1 base from V and 3 from J, leaving 9 bases between them. The CDR3 is 15 amino acids. Germline V lookup: CDR1 SEHNR, CDR2 FQNEAQ (reference sequence).

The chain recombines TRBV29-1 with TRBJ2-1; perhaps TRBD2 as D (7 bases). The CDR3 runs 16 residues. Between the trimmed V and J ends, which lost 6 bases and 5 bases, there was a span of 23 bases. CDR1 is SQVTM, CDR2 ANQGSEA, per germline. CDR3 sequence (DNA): TGCAGCGTGGGAACCGGGGGGCAGCGCCCCAACAATGAGCAGTTCTTC. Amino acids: CSVGTGGQRPNNEQFF.

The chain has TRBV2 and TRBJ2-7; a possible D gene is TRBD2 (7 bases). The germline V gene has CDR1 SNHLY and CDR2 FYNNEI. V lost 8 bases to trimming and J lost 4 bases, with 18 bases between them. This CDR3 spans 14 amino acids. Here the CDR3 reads CASGPGRGPYEQYF. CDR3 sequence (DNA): TGTGCCAGCGGTCCCGGGCGGGGGCCATACGAGCAGTACTTC.